This T cell receptor (beta chain) was obtained from a study of blood T cells in healthy people across ages. The study's findings and limits: Age brought a roughly linear fall in TCR beta diversity measured per million T cells.

Sample-barcoded 5' priming and a J-beta primer mix drove a second PCR of roughly 6 to 12 cycles. TCRdb recomputed calls from the 5' RACE reads with MiXCR, one row per CDR3 protein. The data contain roughly 1.5 million distinct CDR3 sequences, approximately 43% of them singletons. This clonotype appeared a few times. Its antigen is still unknown. This CDR3 region has 13 residues. V dropped 1 base and J dropped 5 bases, with 11 bases sitting between them. The germline V gene encodes CDR1 SQVTM and CDR2 ANQGSEA. Sequencing used blood. The V and J genes are TRBV29-1 and TRBJ2-5; D perhaps matches TRBD2 (5 bases). This TCR was sampled from a woman between 18 and 29 years old in good health. The CDR3 bases are TGCAGCGTTGAAGGCCGGGGTTCGGAGACCCAGTACTTC. Its protein is CSVEGRGSETQYF.